This T cell receptor (beta chain) was profiled in a study of T cells in Graves' hyperthyroidism and ophthalmopathy (dated by TCRdb to the late 2010s). Regarding the complete study: Peripheral blood was sampled at the time of initial diagnosis, prior to any treatment. For training and testing, the roughly 97 patients in the discovery cohort were randomly divided in a 7:3 ratio. TCR Vbeta CDR3 sequencing of 120 to 150 peripheral blood samples (over 40 ophthalmopathy, some 75 hyperthyroidism and some 17 progressor patients) is reported in the paper. To identify distinguishing TCR V-J signatures, a discovery cohort of 100 patients was used, comprising fewer than 45 with Graves' ophthalmopathy and 57 with stable Graves' hyperthyroidism. Whether ophthalmopathy could be predicted prospectively was tested in an independent validation cohort made up of under 20 hyperthyroidism patients plus 17 patients who later progressed to ophthalmopathy. In more than five Graves' hyperthyroidism patients, the study also compared T-cell repertoires from thyroid tissue with T-cell repertoires from blood. Once sampling was done, hyperthyroidism patients were given methimazole at a starting dose of 30 mg daily, whereas ophthalmopathy patients were given high-dose intravenous methylprednisolone. Paper-wide results and their limitations: Most expanded thyroid clonotypes (frequency above 0.001) were also found in blood, which suggests that blood repertoires may mirror thyroid immune responses. In cross-validation, a model built on a 13 V-J signature told ophthalmopathy apart from stable hyperthyroidism with just under 90% sensitivity and about 81% specificity, and in testing the same model reached 80%/75%. No statistical method was used to fix the sample size in advance, and group allocation was not hidden from the investigators. In validation, progression to ophthalmopathy was predicted by the model with 70.59% sensitivity and 72.22% specificity, a median of roughly six months before onset.

This clonotype occurred many times. Its recognized antigen is unknown. One base away there is no much larger clone; base qualities are not given. Amplification of TCR beta CDR3 regions was carried out from RNA transcripts. A first-round RT-PCR of the TCR CDR3 used the HTBI primer set with the Qiagen OneStep RT-PCR kit. A second multiplex PCR round built the libraries, followed by size selection and purification. The libraries were sequenced on an Illumina HiSeq2000 using paired-end 100 bp reads. The paper's processing steps were these. SOAPnuke was used to process the raw data, with reads discarded if the reads contained adapters or uncalled bases, had a mean Phred below 15, or lacked an exact constant-primer or identifier match. High-quality paired reads were merged using COPE v1.2.5, and each unique nucleotide sequence was defined as a clonotype. MiTCR v1.1 was used to align the clonotypes against IMGT TRBV, TRBD and TRBJ reference segments. Analysis was restricted to V-J combinations with a frequency above 0.0001, which covered about 99% of repertoires. The TCS score was defined as the ratio of F50 (clonal expansion) to E x V (chaos), calculated using BLOSUM62-based TCRdist between CDR3 peptides within each V-J. Welch's t-statistics and random forest reduced around 510 V-J features to 13, which were used in a naive Bayes classifier (R e1071). In-frame beta chains were kept once TCRdb had trimmed the public reads at Q25 with fastp and called clones with MiXCR. Each record represents a unique CDR3 protein, reported with the most common genes and DNA among its rows. TCRdb's processing, not the authors', yielded these V and J calls. The sample table contains some 400,000 distinct CDR3 sequences; only one count was recorded for approximately 13% of them. The ten biggest clones cover less than 25% of the sample.

Trimming removed 0 bases from V and 0 bases from J; the gene matches leave 5 bases unexplained. Per the germline V gene, MNHEY is the CDR1 and SVGAGI is the CDR2. Spanning cysteine to phenylalanine, the CDR3 consists of 16 amino acids. Only CDR3 DNA remains: 48 bases, in frame from the first base. Hyperthyroidism patients were aged 18 to 65 years and newly diagnosed, with disease duration of less than 2 months. The study excluded patients with uncontrolled infections, other autoimmune diseases, pregnancy or lactation. Diagnoses relied on clinical symptoms, serum thyroxine and TRAb, thyroid ultrasound and orbital computed tomography. Blood from progressor patients was drawn when they were first diagnosed with hyperthyroidism, before any ophthalmopathy symptoms appeared. PBMCs were isolated from 10 ml of fresh peripheral blood by Ficoll-Paque density gradient centrifugation. Progressor patients were first diagnosed with Graves' hyperthyroidism and then developed ophthalmopathy during follow-up. Trizol reagent was used to extract total RNA, and RNA quality was then checked on an Agilent 2100 Bioanalyzer.

The rearrangement combines TRBV6-5 with TRBJ2-7, with 7 bases matching TRBD1. The source of this sequence is a man between 25 and 39 years old with Graves' hyperthyroidism that later progressed to Graves' ophthalmopathy. Material: blood. The DNA sequence is given as TGTGCCAGCAGTTACTCTACGACAGGGAGCTCCTACGAGCAGTACTTC. It is translated as CASSYSTTGSSYEQYF.